What follows is one T cell receptor beta chain and its context. The record originates from a study of T-cell memory formation after mild COVID-19. The CDR3 has 14 residues. The germline CDR1 and CDR2 sequences are SGHRS and YFSETQ. V lost 2 bases and J 10 bases, leaving 13 bases between the germline ends. MiXCR, applied by TCRdb to the 5' RACE reads, yields one record per CDR3 protein. Seen here are under 550,000 distinct CDR3 sequences, about a sixth observed once, and the top ten hold 20% to 25%. This sequence was found in a man between 18 and 29 years old who had mild COVID-19 (a few samples of this study predate the infection). Cell type and time point are not known. V and J are TRBV5-1 and TRBJ1-6, with a weak D call TRBD1 (6 bases). The sample consisted of PBMCs or a T cell subset sorted from them (not recorded which). CDR3 bases: TGCGCCAGCAGCTTACCTACAGGGAACTCACCCCTCCACTTT. This codes for CASSLPTGNSPLHF.